The rows below give T cell receptor beta chains drawn from one sample of a study of blood T cells in healthy people across ages. MiXCR was run by TCRdb on the 5' RACE reads, yielding one entry per CDR3 protein. The sample lists about 1,600,000 distinct CDR3 sequences, around two fifths occurring once. The sequencing input was blood. These receptors came from a young woman in good health. The CDR3 runs from the conserved cysteine through the conserved F or W. The order of the fields is CDR3 protein, CDR3 DNA, D gene, V gene, J gene, clone size. The D gene is left open where the match is weak. A row's size may be missing; if present it is once, few, many or a size class.

CASSSERGGVNTQYF	TGTGCCAGCAGTTCGGAGCGGGGGGGCGTGAATACGCAGTATTTT	TRBD2	TRBV6-5	TRBJ2-3	few
CAISGFTEAFF	TGTGCCATCAGTGGGTTCACTGAAGCTTTCTTT	NA	TRBV10-3	TRBJ1-1	NA
CASSPGTSGREQFF	TGTGCCAGCTCACCTGGGACTAGCGGGAGGGAGCAGTTCTTC	TRBD2	TRBV18	TRBJ2-1	NA
CASSPLQGRTDTQYF	TGTGCCAGCAGCCCCCTTCAGGGGAGGACAGATACGCAGTATTTT	NA	TRBV6-2/TRBV6-3	TRBJ2-3	few
CASSLRAAQRGREQYF	TGTGCCAGCAGTTTAAGAGCTGCACAGCGGGGCAGGGAGCAGTACTTC	TRBD2	TRBV12-3/TRBV12-4	TRBJ2-4	NA
CASSFSSSGNTIYF	TGTGCCAGCAGCTTTTCCAGCTCTGGAAACACCATATATTTT	NA	TRBV7-9	TRBJ1-3	NA
CASSPSGSPEQYF	TGTGCCAGCAGCCCTAGCGGGAGCCCCGAGCAGTACTTC	TRBD2	TRBV5-1	TRBJ2-7	few
CASSFLTVPGELFF	TGTGCCAGCAGTTTTCTGACAGTCCCCGGGGAGCTGTTTTTT	NA	TRBV27	TRBJ2-2	NA
CASSGLAGGPSSYNEQYF	TGCGCCAGCTCTGGACTAGCGGGAGGGCCGAGCTCCTACAATGAGCAGTACTTC	TRBD2	TRBV4-1	TRBJ2-7	NA
CASSDEMGGEAFF	TGTGCCAGCAGTGATGAGATGGGGGGTGAAGCTTTCTTT	NA	TRBV6-4	TRBJ1-1	NA
CASAQGQENYGYTF	TGTGCCAGCGCTCAGGGTCAGGAGAACTATGGCTACACCTTC	NA	TRBV3-1	TRBJ1-2	few
CASSTRGQPGSYEQYF	TGTGCCAGCAGTACCCGGGGACAGCCAGGTTCCTACGAGCAGTACTTC	TRBD1	TRBV12-3/TRBV12-4	TRBJ2-7	NA
CASSDRLITSGNEQFF	TGTGCCAGCAGTGACCGGCTAATCACTTCGGGGAATGAGCAGTTCTTC	NA	TRBV2	TRBJ2-1	few
CASRETGGNYGYTF	TGTGCCAGCAGGGAGACAGGTGGTAACTATGGCTACACCTTC	NA	TRBV12-3/TRBV12-4	TRBJ1-2	few
CASSHTGTAGSADTQYF	TGTGCCAGCAGCCATACCGGTACAGCGGGATCCGCAGATACGCAGTATTTT	TRBD2	TRBV7-2	TRBJ2-3	NA
CASRLQNSNEKLFF	TGTGCCAGCAGGCTACAGAACTCTAATGAAAAACTGTTTTTT	NA	TRBV28	TRBJ1-4	NA
CASSADPPRSPLHF	TGTGCCAGCAGCGCAGACCCACCTCGTTCACCCCTCCACTTT	NA	TRBV9	TRBJ1-6	NA
CASTQQGALFGYTF	TGTGCCAGCACCCAACAGGGGGCGCTTTTTGGCTACACCTTC	TRBD1	TRBV7-2	TRBJ1-2	NA
CASVKGGSYNEQFF	TGTGCCAGCGTCAAGGGGGGGTCGTACAATGAGCAGTTCTTC	NA	TRBV7-9	TRBJ2-1	few
CASKRTGRLYGYTF	TGTGCCAGCAAGAGGACAGGACGACTATATGGCTACACCTTC	TRBD1	TRBV27	TRBJ1-2	NA
CSARAGTGRGNTEAFF	TGCAGTGCTCGGGCGGGGACAGGGCGGGGGAACACTGAAGCTTTCTTT	TRBD1	TRBV20-1	TRBJ1-1	few
CASSLPGQGGEQYF	TGTGCCAGCAGTCTCCCCGGACAGGGGGGCGAGCAGTACTTC	TRBD1	TRBV6-1	TRBJ2-7	few
CASSQITGYTF	TGTGCCAGCAGCCAAATTACAGGCTACACCTTC	NA	TRBV3-1	TRBJ1-2	NA
CASTSSTGLAGQNEQFF	TGTGCCAGCACCTCATCAACGGGACTAGCGGGACAAAATGAGCAGTTCTTC	TRBD2	TRBV6-1	TRBJ2-1	NA
CSARDAGRDNSPLHF	TGCAGTGCTAGGGACGCCGGGAGGGATAATTCACCCCTCCACTTT	NA	TRBV20-1	TRBJ1-6	NA
CASSAVGGSYNEQFF	TGTGCCAGCAGCGCGGTGGGGGGCTCCTACAATGAGCAGTTCTTC	NA	TRBV11-2	TRBJ2-1	NA
CASSLAGRNEWDTQYF	TGTGCCAGCAGCTTAGCGGGGCGGAACGAGTGGGATACGCAGTATTTT	NA	TRBV7-2	TRBJ2-3	NA
CASRPPGTRNNEQYF	TGCGCCAGCAGACCGCCCGGGACTAGGAACAATGAGCAGTACTTC	TRBD2	TRBV5-1	TRBJ2-7	once
CASSKNAETTNEKLFF	TGTGCCAGCTCCAAGAACGCGGAAACAACTAATGAAAAACTGTTTTTT	NA	TRBV18	TRBJ1-4	NA
CASSLGTGSKTQYF	TGTGCCAGCAGCCTAGGGACAGGGAGCAAGACCCAGTACTTC	TRBD1	TRBV3-1	TRBJ2-5	NA
CSASPAYNEQFF	TGCAGTGCTAGTCCGGCCTACAATGAGCAGTTCTTC	NA	TRBV20-1	TRBJ2-1	NA
CSAPDRISEAFF	TGCAGTGCTCCGGACAGGATCTCTGAAGCTTTCTTT	TRBD1	TRBV20-1	TRBJ1-1	few
CASSEGGIAYEQYF	TGTGCCAGCAGTGAAGGTGGGATCGCCTACGAGCAGTACTTC	NA	TRBV2	TRBJ2-7	NA
CTSSQVTRLASGGTDTQYF	TGTACCAGCAGCCAAGTGACGCGACTAGCGAGCGGGGGCACAGATACGCAGTATTTT	TRBD2	TRBV4-2	TRBJ2-3	NA
CASSGQVEGYTF	TGTGCCAGCAGCGGACAGGTAGAGGGCTACACCTTC	TRBD1	TRBV6-6	TRBJ1-2	few
CASSFTTSLGTQYF	TGTGCCAGCAGCTTTACTACCTCCCTGGGTACGCAGTATTTT	NA	TRBV7-9	TRBJ2-3	NA
CASSSRTGRSYEQYF	TGTGCCAGCAGCTCCAGGACAGGAAGATCCTACGAGCAGTACTTC	TRBD1	TRBV7-9	TRBJ2-7	few
CASSSLTSGVYQETQYF	TGTGCCAGCAGCTCTTTGACTAGCGGGGTGTACCAAGAGACCCAGTACTTC	TRBD2	TRBV7-2	TRBJ2-5	NA
CASSRRLAGATYEQYF	TGCGCCAGCAGCCGCAGACTAGCGGGAGCCACCTACGAGCAGTACTTC	TRBD2	TRBV5-1	TRBJ2-7	few
CASRNTDGRTQYF	TGTGCCAGCAGAAATACGGACGGTCGAACCCAGTACTTC	NA	TRBV6-1	TRBJ2-5	NA
CASSLGLSGLYNEQFF	TGTGCCAGCAGCCTCGGCTTGTCGGGACTTTACAATGAGCAGTTCTTC	NA	TRBV28	TRBJ2-1	NA
CASSLAFQNYEQYF	TGTGCCAGCAGCTTAGCTTTCCAGAACTACGAGCAGTACTTC	NA	TRBV7-2	TRBJ2-7	many
CSLSGSTDTQYF	TGCAGTTTAAGCGGGTCCACAGATACGCAGTATTTT	NA	TRBV20-1	TRBJ2-3	few
CASRGTGTQSYEQYF	TGTGCCAGCAGGGGGACGGGAACTCAATCCTACGAGCAGTACTTC	NA	TRBV25-1	TRBJ2-7	NA
CASSTGQSSSSYEQYF	TGTGCCAGCAGTACAGGACAGAGCTCCTCCTCCTACGAGCAGTACTTC	NA	TRBV12-3/TRBV12-4	TRBJ2-7	NA
CAASDLQGTGAYNEQFF	TGTGCCGCCAGTGATTTACAGGGGACGGGCGCCTACAATGAGCAGTTCTTC	TRBD1	TRBV24-1	TRBJ2-1	NA
CARVITIVPSNYGYTF	TGCGCCAGGGTAATAACCATTGTCCCCTCTAACTATGGCTACACCTTC	NA	TRBV10-1	TRBJ1-2	NA
CASSSTGPEGEKLFF	TGTGCCAGCAGCTCGACAGGCCCCGAAGGAGAAAAACTGTTTTTT	NA	TRBV11-2	TRBJ1-4	NA
CATSRGLAGDYEQYF	TGTGCCACCAGCAGAGGACTAGCGGGAGATTACGAGCAGTACTTC	TRBD2	TRBV15	TRBJ2-7	NA
CASSRSAYEQYF	TGTGCCAGCAGCCGATCAGCTTACGAGCAGTACTTC	NA	TRBV7-2	TRBJ2-7	NA
CASTPRDRLYEQYF	TGTGCCAGCACCCCCCGGGACAGACTCTACGAGCAGTACTTC	TRBD1	TRBV28	TRBJ2-7	NA
CVSSGRDRANEQFF	TGTGTCAGCAGCGGCCGGGACAGGGCCAATGAGCAGTTCTTC	TRBD1	TRBV7-9	TRBJ2-1	NA
CASSYTGLTEAFF	TGTGCCAGCAGCTATACAGGGCTCACTGAAGCTTTCTTT	NA	TRBV7-9	TRBJ1-1	NA
CASKLMYIQYF	TGCGCCAGTAAACTCATGTACATTCAGTACTTC	NA	TRBV10-1	TRBJ2-4	NA